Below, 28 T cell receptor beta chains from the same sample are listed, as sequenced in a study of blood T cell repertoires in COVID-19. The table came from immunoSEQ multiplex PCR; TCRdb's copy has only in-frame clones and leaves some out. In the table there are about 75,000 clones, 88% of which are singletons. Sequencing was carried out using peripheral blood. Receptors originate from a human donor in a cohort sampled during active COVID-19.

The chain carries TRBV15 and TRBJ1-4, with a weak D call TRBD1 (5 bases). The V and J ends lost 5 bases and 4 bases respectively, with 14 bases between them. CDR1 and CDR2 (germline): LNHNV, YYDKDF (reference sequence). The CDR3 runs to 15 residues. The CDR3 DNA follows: TGTGCCACCAGCGCCACAGGTGTTCATAATGAAAAACTGTTTTTT. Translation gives CATSATGVHNEKLFF.

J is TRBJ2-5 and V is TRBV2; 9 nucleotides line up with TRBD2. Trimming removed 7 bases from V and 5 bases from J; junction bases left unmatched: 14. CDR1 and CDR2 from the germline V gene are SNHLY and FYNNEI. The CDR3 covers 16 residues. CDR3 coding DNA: TGTGCCAGCATGAGCGGGAGGACCGGGTTGTGGGAGACCCAGTACTTC. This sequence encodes CASMSGRTGLWETQYF. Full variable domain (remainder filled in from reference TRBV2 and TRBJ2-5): EPEVTQTPSHQVTQMGQEVILRCVPISNHLYFYWYRQILGQKVEFLVSFYNNEISEKSEIFDDQFSVERPDGSNFTLKIRSTKLEDSAMYFCASMSGRTGLWETQYFGPGTRLLVL.

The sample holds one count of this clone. DNA for the CDR3: TGTGCCAGCAGCGTAGGGGGGGGCACCCCCTCTGGAAACACCATATATTTT. Translated: CASSVGGGTPSGNTIYF. The chain carries TRBV9 and TRBJ1-3; D possibly corresponds to TRBD1 (6 bases). This CDR3 region has 17 residues. Deletions cut 0 bases from V and 0 bases from J, with 13 bases between. CDR1 is SGDLS, CDR2 YYNGEE, per germline. Supplemented by reference TRBV9 and TRBJ1-3, the full variable domain reads DSGVTQTPKHLITATGQRVTLRCSPRSGDLSVYWYQQSLDQGLQFLIQYYNGEERAKGNILERFSAQQFPDLHSELNLSSLELGDSALYFCASSVGGGTPSGNTIYFGEGSWLTVV.

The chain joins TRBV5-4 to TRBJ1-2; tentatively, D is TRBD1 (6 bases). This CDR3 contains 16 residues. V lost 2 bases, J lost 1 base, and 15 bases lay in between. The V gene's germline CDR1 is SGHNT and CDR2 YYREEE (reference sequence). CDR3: CASSLPPGQLNYGYTF. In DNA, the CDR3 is TGTGCCAGCAGCTTACCGCCGGGACAACTTAACTATGGCTACACCTTC. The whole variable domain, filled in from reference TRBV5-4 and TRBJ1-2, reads ETGVTQSPTHLIKTRGQQVTLRCSSQSGHNTVSWYQQALGQGPQFIFQYYREEENGRGNFPPRFSGLQFPNYSSELNVNALELDDSALYLCASSLPPGQLNYGYTFGSGTRLTVV.

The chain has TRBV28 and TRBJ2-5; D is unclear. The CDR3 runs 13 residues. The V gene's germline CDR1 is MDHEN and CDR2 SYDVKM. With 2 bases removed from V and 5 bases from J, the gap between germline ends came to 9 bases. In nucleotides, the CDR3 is TGTGCCAGCAGTTTAATCGAGTGGGAGACCCAGTACTTC. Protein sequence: CASSLIEWETQYF.

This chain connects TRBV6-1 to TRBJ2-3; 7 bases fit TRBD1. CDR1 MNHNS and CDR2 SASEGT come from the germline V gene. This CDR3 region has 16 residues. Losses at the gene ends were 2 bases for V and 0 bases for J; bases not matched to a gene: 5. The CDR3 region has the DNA TGTGCCAGCAGTGAATTAGGGGGCTTAAGCACAGATACGCAGTATTTT. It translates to CASSELGGLSTDTQYF.

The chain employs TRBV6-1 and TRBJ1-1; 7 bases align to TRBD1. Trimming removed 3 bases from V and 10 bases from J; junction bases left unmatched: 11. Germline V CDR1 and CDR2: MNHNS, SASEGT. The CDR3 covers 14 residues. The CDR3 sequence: CASSDRMGQSGAFF. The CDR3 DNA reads TGTGCCAGCAGTGACCGTATGGGACAGTCGGGAGCTTTCTTT.

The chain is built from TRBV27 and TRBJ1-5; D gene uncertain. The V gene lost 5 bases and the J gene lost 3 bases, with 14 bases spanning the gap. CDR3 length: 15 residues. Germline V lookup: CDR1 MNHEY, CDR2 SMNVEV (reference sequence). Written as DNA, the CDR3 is TGTGCCAGCAGTCCCCTGACGCGGAACAATCAGCCCCAGCATTTT. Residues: CASSPLTRNNQPQHF.

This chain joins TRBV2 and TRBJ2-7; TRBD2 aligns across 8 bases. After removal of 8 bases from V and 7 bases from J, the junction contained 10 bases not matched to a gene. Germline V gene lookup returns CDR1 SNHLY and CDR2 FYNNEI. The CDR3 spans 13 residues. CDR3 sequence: CASQARGAGEQYF. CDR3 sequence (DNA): TGTGCCAGCCAAGCGCGGGGGGCGGGGGAGCAGTACTTC.

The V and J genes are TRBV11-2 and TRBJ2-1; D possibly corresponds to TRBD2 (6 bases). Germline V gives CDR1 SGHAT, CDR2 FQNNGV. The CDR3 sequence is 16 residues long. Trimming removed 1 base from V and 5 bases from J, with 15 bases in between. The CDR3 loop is CASSLAPTTRDNEQFF. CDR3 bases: TGTGCCAGCAGCTTAGCGCCCACGACTAGAGACAATGAGCAGTTCTTC.

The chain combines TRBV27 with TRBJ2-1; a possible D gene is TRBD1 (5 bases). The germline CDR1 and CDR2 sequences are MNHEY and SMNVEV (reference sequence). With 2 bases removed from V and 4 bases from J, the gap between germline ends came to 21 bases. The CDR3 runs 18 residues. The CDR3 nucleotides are TGTGCCAGCAGTTTACTCGGACACAGTATGAGTATGTACAATGAGCAGTTCTTC. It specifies CASSLLGHSMSMYNEQFF.

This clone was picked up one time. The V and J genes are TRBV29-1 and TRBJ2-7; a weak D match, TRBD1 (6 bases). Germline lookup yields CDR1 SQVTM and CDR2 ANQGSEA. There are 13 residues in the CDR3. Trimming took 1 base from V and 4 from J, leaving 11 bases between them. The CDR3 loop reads CSVEGQGKYEQYF. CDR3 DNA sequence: TGCAGCGTTGAAGGGCAGGGGAAATACGAGCAGTACTTC.

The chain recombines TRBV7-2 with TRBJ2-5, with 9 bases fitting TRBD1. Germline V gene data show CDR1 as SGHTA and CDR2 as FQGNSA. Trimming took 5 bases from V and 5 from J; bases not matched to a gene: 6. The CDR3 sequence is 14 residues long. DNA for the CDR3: TGTGCCAGCAGCCCGGACAGGGGTAGGGAGACCCAGTACTTC. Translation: CASSPDRGRETQYF.

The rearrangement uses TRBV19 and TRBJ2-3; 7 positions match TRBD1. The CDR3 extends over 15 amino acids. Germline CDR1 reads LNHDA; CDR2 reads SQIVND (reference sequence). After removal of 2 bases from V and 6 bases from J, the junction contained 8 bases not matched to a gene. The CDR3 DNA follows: TGTGCCAGTAGTATAATAGGGACAGAGCAGGATACGCAGTATTTT. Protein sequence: CASSIIGTEQDTQYF.

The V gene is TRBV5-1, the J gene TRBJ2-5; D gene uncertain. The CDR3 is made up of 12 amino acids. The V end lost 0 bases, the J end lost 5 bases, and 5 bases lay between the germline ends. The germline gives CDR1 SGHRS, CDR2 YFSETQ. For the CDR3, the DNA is TGCGCCAGCAGCTTGGGTTCTGAGACCCAGTACTTC. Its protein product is CASSLGSETQYF.

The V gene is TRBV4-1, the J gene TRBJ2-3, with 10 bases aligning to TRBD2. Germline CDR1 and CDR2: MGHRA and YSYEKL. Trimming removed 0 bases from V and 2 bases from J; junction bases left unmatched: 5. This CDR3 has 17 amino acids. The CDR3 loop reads CASSQDPLAGVTDTQYF. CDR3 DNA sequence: TGCGCCAGCAGCCAAGATCCCCTAGCGGGAGTCACAGATACGCAGTATTTT.

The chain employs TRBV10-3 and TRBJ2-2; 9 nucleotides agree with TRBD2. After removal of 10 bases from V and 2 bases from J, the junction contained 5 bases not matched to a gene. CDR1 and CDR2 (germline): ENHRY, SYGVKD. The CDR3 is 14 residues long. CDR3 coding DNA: TGTGCCAGCTTAGCGGGGGCTAACACCGGGGAGCTGTTTTTT. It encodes CASLAGANTGELFF.

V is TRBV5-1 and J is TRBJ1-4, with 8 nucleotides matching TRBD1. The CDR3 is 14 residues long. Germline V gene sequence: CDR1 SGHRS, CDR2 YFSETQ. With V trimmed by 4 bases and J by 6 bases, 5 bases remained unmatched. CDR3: CASSLGQGHEKLFF. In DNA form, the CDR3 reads TGCGCCAGCAGCCTCGGACAGGGTCATGAAAAACTGTTTTTT.

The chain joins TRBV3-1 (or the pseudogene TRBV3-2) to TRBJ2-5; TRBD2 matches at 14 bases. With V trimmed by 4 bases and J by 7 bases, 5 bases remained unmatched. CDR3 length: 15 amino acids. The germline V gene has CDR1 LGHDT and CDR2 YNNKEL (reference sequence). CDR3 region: CASSRGLAGGGTQYF. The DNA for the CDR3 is TGTGCCAGCAGCCGAGGACTAGCGGGGGGCGGGACCCAGTACTTC.

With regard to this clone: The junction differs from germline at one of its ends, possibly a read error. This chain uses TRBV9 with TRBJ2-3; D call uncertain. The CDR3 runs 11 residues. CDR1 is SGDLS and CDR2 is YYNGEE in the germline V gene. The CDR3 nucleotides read TGTGCCAGCAGCCGCACTGATACGCAGTATTTT. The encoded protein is CASSRTDTQYF. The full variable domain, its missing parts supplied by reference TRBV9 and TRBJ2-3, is DSGVTQTPKHLITATGQRVTLRCSPRSGDLSVYWYQQSLDQGLQFLIQYYNGEERAKGNILERFSAQQFPDLHSELNLSSLELGDSALYFCASSRTDTQYFGPGTRLTVL.

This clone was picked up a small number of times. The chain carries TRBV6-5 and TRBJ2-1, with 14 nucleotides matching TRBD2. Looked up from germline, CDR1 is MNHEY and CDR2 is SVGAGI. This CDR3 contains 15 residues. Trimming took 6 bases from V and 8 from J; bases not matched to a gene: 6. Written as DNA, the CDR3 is TGTGCCAGCAGCGCCGGGACTAGCGGGAGTTATGAGCAGTTCTTC. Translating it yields CASSAGTSGSYEQFF.

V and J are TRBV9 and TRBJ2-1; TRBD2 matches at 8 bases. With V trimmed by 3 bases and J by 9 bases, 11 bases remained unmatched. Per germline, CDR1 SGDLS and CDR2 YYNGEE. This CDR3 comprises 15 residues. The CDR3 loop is CASSERPGAGVEQFF. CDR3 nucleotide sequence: TGTGCCAGCAGCGAACGGCCCGGAGCGGGAGTTGAGCAGTTCTTC.

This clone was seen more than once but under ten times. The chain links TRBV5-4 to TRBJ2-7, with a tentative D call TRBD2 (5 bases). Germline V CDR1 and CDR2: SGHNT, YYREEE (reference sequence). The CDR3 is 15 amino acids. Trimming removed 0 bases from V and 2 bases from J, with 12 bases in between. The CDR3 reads CASSLVFGETYEQYF. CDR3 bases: TGTGCCAGCAGCTTGGTCTTCGGGGAAACCTACGAGCAGTACTTC.

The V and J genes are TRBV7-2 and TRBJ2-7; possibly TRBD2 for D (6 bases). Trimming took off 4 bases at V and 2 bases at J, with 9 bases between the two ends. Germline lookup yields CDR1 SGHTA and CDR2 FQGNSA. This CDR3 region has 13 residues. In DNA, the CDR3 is TGTGCCAGCAGCTCCAGGAGGGCCTACGAGCAGTACTTC. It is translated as CASSSRRAYEQYF.

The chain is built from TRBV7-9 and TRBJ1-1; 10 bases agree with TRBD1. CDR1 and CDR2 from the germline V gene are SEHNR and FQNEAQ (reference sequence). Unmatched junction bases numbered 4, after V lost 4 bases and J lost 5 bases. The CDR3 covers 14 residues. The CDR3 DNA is TGTGCCAGCAGCTCCCGGACAGGGGGGACTGAAGCTTTCTTT. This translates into CASSSRTGGTEAFF. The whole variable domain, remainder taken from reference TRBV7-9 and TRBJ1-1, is DTGVSQNPRHKITKRGQNVTFRCDPISEHNRLYWYRQTLGQGPEFLTYFQNEAQLEKSRLLSDRFSAERPKGSFSTLEIQRTEQGDSAMYLCASSSRTGGTEAFFGQGTRLTVV.

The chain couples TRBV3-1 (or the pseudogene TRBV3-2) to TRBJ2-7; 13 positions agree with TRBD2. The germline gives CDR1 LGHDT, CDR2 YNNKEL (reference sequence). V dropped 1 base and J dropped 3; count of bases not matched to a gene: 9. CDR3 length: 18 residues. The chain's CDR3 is CASSQGGTSGTSGYEQYF. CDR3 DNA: TGTGCCAGCAGCCAAGGAGGGACTAGCGGGACCTCGGGCTACGAGCAGTACTTC.

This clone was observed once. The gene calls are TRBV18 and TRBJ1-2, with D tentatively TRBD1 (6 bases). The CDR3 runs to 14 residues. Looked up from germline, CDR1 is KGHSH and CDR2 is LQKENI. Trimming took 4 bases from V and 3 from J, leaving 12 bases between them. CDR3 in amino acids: CASSLRPGDYGYTF. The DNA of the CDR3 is TGTGCCAGCTCACTGAGACCAGGGGACTATGGCTACACCTTC.

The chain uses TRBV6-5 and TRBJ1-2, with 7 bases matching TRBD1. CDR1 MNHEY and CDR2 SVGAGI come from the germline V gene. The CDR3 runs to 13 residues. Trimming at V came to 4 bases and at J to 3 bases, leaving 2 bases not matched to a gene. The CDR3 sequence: CASSWDSDYGYTF. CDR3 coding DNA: TGTGCCAGCAGTTGGGACAGTGACTATGGCTACACCTTC.